The 7 T cell receptor beta chains in this list originate from one sample, sequenced in a study of cytomegalovirus exposure and HLA in healthy donors. Primers for the PCR totalled 60 Vbeta and 13 Jbeta. Only in-frame clones appear in the TCRdb table, and some are missing; sequencing was by immunoSEQ multiplex PCR. The record lists some 62,000 clones, of which the ten most abundant hold roughly 4.8%. The sample taken for sequencing was PBMCs. These receptors came from a man aged 25-45 years in good health and CMV-seropositive.

V is TRBV7-9 and J is TRBJ2-5; tentative D call: TRBD1 (5 bases). V gave up 1 base and J gave up 4 bases, with 10 bases separating them. CDR3 length equals 14 residues. In germline, CDR1 is SEHNR, CDR2 FQNEAQ (reference sequence). The CDR3 spells CASSLGGQGETQYF. CDR3 nucleotide sequence: TGTGCCAGCAGCTTAGGGGGTCAGGGAGAGACCCAGTACTTC.

The V and J genes are TRBV19 and TRBJ1-3, with 9 bases identical to TRBD1. CDR3 length equals 15 residues. Germline assignment: CDR1 LNHDA and CDR2 SQIVND (reference sequence). J lost 3 bases, V lost 4 bases, and 4 bases had no gene match. The CDR3 loop reads CASSKQGADGNTIYF. For the CDR3, the DNA is TGTGCCAGTAGTAAACAGGGGGCGGATGGAAACACCATATATTTT. Variable domain in full (rest from reference TRBV19 and TRBJ1-3): DGGITQSPKYLFRKEGQNVTLSCEQNLNHDAMYWYRQDPGQGLRLIYYSQIVNDFQKGDIAEGYSVSREKKESFPLTVTSAQKNPTAFYLCASSKQGADGNTIYFGEGSWLTVV.

The chain carries TRBV13 and TRBJ2-3; D perhaps matches TRBD2 (5 bases). Germline CDR1 PRHDT, CDR2 FYEKMQ (reference sequence). The CDR3 spans 14 residues. With 4 bases removed from V and 4 bases from J, the gap between germline ends came to 12 bases. The DNA of the CDR3 is TGTGCCAGCAGCTCCCCGGACGGGGCAGATACGCAGTATTTT. Protein sequence: CASSSPDGADTQYF.

This chain connects TRBV7-9 to TRBJ2-2, with D perhaps TRBD2 (7 bases). CDR3 length: 17 residues. Trimming left V 5 bases short and J 0 bases short, with 16 bases between. Germline V lookup: CDR1 SEHNR, CDR2 FQNEAQ (reference sequence). CDR3 protein: CASSLLSGGANTGELFF. CDR3 coding DNA: TGTGCCAGCAGCCTACTATCGGGGGGCGCGAACACCGGGGAGCTGTTTTTT.

The V gene is TRBV9, the J gene TRBJ2-1; 9 bases are a match to TRBD2. Germline CDR1 SGDLS, CDR2 YYNGEE. V shed 4 bases and J 9 bases; nucleotides not matched to a gene: 11. There are 15 residues in the CDR3. In DNA form, the CDR3 reads TGTGCCAGCAGCCCCGGTGGAGCGGGAGGTGGTGAGCAGTTCTTC. This encodes CASSPGGAGGGEQFF.

The V gene is TRBV4-2, the J gene TRBJ1-2; 7 positions match TRBD1. CDR3 length: 14 residues. CDR1 is LGHNA and CDR2 is YNFKEQ in the germline V gene. V lost 1 base to trimming and J lost 4 bases; unmatched junction nucleotides: 3. In DNA, the CDR3 is TGTGCCAGCAGCCAAGGCGGGACAGTCTATGGCTACACCTTC. Its protein is CASSQGGTVYGYTF.

V is TRBV7-9 and J is TRBJ1-1; a possible D gene is TRBD1 (6 bases). Trimming took 5 bases from V and 1 from J, leaving 20 bases between them. This CDR3 region has 17 residues. Germline CDR1 and CDR2: SEHNR and FQNEAQ (reference sequence). CDR3 sequence (DNA): TGTGCCAGCAGCCCTAGGGGGGTTTCGGGGGGGAACACTGAAGCTTTCTTT. Translation: CASSPRGVSGGNTEAFF.